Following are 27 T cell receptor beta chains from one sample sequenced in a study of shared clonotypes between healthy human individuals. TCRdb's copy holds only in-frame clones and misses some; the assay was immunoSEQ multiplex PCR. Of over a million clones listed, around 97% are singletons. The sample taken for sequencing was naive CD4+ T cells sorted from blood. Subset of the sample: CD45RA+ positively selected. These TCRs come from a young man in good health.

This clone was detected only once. The CDR3 nucleotides are TGTGCCACCAGCGGGGTTTACAATGAGCAGTTCTTC. Amino acids: CATSGVYNEQFF. The chain employs TRBV2 and TRBJ2-1; 7 nucleotides align to TRBD2. The V and J ends lost 10 bases and 4 bases, in that order; junction bases with no gene match: 4. CDR1 and CDR2 from the germline V gene are SNHLY and FYNNEI. The CDR3 has 12 residues.

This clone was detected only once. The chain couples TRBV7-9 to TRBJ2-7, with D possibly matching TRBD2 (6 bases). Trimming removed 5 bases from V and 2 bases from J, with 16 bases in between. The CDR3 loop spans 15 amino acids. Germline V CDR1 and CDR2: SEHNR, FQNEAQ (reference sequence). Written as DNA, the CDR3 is TGTGCCAGCAGCCCTAAGACTAGTCCGACCTACGAGCAGTACTTC. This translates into CASSPKTSPTYEQYF.

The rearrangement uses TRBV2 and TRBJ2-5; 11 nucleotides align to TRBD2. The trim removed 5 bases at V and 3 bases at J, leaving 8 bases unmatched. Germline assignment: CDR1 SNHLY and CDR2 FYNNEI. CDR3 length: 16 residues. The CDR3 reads CASSPMPGLAEETQYF. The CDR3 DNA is TGTGCCAGCAGTCCGATGCCGGGACTAGCGGAAGAGACCCAGTACTTC.

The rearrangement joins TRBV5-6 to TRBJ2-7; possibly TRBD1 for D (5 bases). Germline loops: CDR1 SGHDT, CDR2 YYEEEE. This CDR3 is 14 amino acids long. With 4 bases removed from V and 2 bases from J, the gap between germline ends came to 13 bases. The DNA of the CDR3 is TGTGCCAGCAGCCCCCCGCAGGGCACCTACGAGCAGTACTTC. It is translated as CASSPPQGTYEQYF.

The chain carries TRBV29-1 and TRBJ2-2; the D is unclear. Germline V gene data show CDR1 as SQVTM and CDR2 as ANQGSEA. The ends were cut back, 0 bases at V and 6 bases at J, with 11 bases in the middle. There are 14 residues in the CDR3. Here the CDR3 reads CSVEDLLKAGELFF. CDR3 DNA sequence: TGCAGCGTTGAAGATCTCTTGAAGGCCGGGGAGCTGTTTTTT.

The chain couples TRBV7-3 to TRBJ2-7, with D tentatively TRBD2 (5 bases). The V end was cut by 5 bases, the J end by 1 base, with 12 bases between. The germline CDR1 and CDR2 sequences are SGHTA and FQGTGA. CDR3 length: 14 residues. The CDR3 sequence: CASSQEADSYEQYF. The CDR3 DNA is TGTGCCAGCAGCCAGGAGGCCGATTCCTACGAGCAGTACTTC.

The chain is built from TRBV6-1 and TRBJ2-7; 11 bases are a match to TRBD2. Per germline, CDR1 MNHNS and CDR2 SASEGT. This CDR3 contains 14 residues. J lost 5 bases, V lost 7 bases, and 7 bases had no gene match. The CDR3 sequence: CASIVSGRANEQYF. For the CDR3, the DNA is TGTGCCAGCATAGTTAGCGGGAGGGCCAACGAGCAGTACTTC.

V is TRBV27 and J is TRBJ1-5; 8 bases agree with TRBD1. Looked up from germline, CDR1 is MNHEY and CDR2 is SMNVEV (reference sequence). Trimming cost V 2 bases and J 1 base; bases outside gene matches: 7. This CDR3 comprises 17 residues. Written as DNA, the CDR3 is TGTGCCAGCAGTTTACAGGGGGCCATAGGAAGCAATCAGCCCCAGCATTTT. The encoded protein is CASSLQGAIGSNQPQHF.

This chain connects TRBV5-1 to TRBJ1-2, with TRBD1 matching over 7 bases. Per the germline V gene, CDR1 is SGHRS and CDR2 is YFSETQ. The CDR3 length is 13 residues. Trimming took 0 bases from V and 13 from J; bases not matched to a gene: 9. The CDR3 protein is CASSLDRDSSSTF. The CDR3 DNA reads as TGCGCCAGCAGCTTGGACAGGGACAGTTCTTCCACCTTC. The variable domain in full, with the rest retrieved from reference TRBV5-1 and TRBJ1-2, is KAGVTQTPRYLIKTRGQQVTLSCSPISGHRSVSWYQQTPGQGLQFLFEYFSETQRNKGNFPGRFSGRQFSNSRSEMNVSTLELGDSALYLCASSLDRDSSSTFGSGTRLTVV.

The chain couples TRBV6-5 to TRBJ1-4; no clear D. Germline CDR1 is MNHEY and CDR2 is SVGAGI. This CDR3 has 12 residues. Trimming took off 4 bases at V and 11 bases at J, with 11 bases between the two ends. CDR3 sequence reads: CASSLENGKLFF. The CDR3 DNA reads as TGTGCCAGCAGTTTGGAGAATGGGAAACTGTTTTTT.

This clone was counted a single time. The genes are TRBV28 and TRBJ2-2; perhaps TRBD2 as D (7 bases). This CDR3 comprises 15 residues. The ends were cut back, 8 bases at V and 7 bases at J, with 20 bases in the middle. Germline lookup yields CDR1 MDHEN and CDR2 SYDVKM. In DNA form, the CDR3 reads TGTGCCAGCCAGGGTGCGGGAGCGACAGGCGGGGAGCTGTTTTTT. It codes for CASQGAGATGGELFF.

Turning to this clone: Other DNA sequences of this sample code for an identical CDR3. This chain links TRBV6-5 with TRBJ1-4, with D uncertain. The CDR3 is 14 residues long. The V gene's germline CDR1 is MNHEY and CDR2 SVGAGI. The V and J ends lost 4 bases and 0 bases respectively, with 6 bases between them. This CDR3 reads CASSSSATNEKLFF. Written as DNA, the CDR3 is TGTGCCAGCAGTTCGAGTGCAACTAATGAAAAACTGTTTTTT.

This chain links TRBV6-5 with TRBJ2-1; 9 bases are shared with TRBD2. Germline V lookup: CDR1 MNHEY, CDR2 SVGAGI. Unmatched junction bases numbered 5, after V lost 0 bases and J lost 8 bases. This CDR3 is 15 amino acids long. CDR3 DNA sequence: TGTGCCAGCAGTTACTCGGCTAGCGGGATGTATGAGCAGTTCTTC. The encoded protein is CASSYSASGMYEQFF.

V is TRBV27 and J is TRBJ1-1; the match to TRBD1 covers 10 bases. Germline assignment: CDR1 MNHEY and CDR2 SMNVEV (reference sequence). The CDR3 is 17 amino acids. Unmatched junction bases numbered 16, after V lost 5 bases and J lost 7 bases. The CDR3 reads CASSPKIWDRGQGEAFF. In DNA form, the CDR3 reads TGTGCCAGCAGTCCCAAGATTTGGGACAGGGGACAAGGTGAAGCTTTCTTT.

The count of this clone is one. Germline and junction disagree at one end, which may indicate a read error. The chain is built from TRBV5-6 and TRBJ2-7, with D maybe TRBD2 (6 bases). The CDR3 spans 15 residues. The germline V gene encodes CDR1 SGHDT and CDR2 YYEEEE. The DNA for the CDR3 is TGTGCCAGCAGCGCGATTCAGCCGGGGGACGGTCGAAATCAGTTC. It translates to CASSAIQPGDGRNQF.

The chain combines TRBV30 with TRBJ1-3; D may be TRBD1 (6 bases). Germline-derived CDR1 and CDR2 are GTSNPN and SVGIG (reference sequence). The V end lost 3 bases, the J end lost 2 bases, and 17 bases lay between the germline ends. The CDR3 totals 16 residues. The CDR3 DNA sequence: TGTGCCTGGAGAGTAGGGACACCAGCCACTGGAAACACCATATATTTT. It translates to CAWRVGTPATGNTIYF.

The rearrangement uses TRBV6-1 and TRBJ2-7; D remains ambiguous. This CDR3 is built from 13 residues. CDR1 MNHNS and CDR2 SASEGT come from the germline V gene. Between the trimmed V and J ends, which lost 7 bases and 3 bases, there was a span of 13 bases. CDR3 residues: CASIRTWDYEQYF. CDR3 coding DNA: TGTGCCAGCATCAGAACTTGGGACTACGAGCAGTACTTC.

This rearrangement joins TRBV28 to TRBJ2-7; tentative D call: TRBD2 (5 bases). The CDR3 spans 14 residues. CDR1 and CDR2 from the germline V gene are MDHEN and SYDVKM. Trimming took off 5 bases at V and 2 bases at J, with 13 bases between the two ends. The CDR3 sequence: CASSLDWKTYEQYF. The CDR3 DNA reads TGTGCCAGCAGTCTGGACTGGAAGACCTACGAGCAGTACTTC.

CDR3 nucleotides: TGTGCCTGGGCTCCGGGGCCAAATCAGCCCCAGCATTTT. It specifies CAWAPGPNQPQHF. The chain couples TRBV30 to TRBJ1-5; perhaps TRBD1 as D (5 bases). Trimming cost V 5 bases and J 4 bases, with 12 bases left between them. CDR1 and CDR2 from the germline V gene are GTSNPN and SVGIG (reference sequence). There are 13 residues in the CDR3.

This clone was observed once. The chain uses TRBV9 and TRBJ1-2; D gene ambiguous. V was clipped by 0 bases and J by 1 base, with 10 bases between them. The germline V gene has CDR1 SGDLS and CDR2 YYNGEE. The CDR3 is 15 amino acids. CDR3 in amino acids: CASSVGPRRNYGYTF. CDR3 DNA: TGTGCCAGCAGCGTAGGTCCCAGGCGTAACTATGGCTACACCTTC. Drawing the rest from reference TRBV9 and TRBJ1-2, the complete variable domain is DSGVTQTPKHLITATGQRVTLRCSPRSGDLSVYWYQQSLDQGLQFLIQYYNGEERAKGNILERFSAQQFPDLHSELNLSSLELGDSALYFCASSVGPRRNYGYTFGSGTRLTVV.

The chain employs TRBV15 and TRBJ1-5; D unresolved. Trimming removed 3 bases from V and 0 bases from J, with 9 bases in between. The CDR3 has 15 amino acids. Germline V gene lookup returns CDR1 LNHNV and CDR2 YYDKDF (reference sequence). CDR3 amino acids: CATSRYRASNQPQHF. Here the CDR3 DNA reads TGTGCCACCAGCAGGTACAGAGCTAGCAATCAGCCCCAGCATTTT.

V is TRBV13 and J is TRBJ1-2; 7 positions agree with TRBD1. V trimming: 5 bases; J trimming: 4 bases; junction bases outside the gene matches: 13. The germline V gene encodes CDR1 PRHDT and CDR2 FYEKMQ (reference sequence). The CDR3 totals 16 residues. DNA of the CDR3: TGTGCCAGCAGCCTAATTTCGGGACAGTTTTTCTATGGCTACACCTTC. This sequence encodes CASSLISGQFFYGYTF. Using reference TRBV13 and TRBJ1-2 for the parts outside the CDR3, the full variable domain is AAGVIQSPRHLIKEKRETATLKCYPIPRHDTVYWYQQGPGQDPQFLISFYEKMQSDKGSIPDRFSAQQFSDYHSELNMSSLELGDSALYFCASSLISGQFFYGYTFGSGTRLTVV.

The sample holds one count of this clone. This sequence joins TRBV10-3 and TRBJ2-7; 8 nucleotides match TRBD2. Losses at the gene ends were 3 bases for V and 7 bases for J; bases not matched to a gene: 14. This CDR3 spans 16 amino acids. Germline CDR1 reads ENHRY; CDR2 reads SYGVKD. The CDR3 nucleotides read TGTGCCATCAGTGAAGTCGCGGGAGGTACCTCCGGAGAGCAGTACTTC. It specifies CAISEVAGGTSGEQYF.

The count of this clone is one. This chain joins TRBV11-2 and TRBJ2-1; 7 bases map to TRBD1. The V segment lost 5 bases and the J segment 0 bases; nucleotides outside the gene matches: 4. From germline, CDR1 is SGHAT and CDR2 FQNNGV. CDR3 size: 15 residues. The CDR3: CASSPGQVSYNEQFF. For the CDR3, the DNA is TGTGCCAGCAGCCCCGGACAGGTCTCCTACAATGAGCAGTTCTTC.

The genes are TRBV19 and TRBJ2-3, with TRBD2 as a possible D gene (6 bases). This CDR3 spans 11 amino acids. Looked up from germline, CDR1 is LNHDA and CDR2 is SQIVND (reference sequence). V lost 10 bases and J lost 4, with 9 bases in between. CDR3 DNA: TGTGCCACTTGGAGGGCAGATACGCAGTATTTT. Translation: CATWRADTQYF.

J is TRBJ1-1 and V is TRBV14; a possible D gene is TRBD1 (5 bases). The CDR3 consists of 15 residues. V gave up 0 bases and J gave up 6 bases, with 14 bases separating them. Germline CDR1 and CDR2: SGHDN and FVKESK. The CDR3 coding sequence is TGTGCCAGCAGCCAAGATTTGACAGTTCTGGCTGAAGCTTTCTTT. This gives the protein CASSQDLTVLAEAFF.

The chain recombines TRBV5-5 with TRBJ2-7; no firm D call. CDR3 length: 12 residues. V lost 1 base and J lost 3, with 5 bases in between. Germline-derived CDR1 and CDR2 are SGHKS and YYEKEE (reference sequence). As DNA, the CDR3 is TGTGCCAGCAGCTTGATATTCTACGAGCAGTACTTC. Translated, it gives CASSLIFYEQYF.